Shown below are 20 T cell receptor beta chains from a single sample sequenced in a study of blood T cell repertoires in COVID-19. Here immunoSEQ multiplex PCR was the method, and the copy in TCRdb shows in-frame clones only, minus some. This sample has about 250,000 clones, with about 91% found just once. Material for sequencing was peripheral blood. These receptors were taken from a woman in her thirties with COVID-19, enrolled during active disease.

The gene calls are TRBV5-1 and TRBJ2-5, with no clear D. Trimming took off 0 bases at V and 2 bases at J, with 8 bases between the two ends. There are 14 residues in the CDR3. Per the germline V gene, CDR1 is SGHRS and CDR2 is YFSETQ. Here the CDR3 DNA reads TGCGCCAGCAGCTTGGAGTCTACTCAAGAGACCCAGTACTTC. It encodes CASSLESTQETQYF.

There are a few counts of this clone. The CDR3 sequence: CASSPLLAGGTLETQYF. The CDR3 coding sequence is TGTGCCAGCAGCCCTCTACTAGCGGGAGGCACGTTGGAGACCCAGTACTTC. The chain is built from TRBV14 and TRBJ2-5, with 12 positions matching TRBD2. The germline CDR1 and CDR2 sequences are SGHDN and FVKESK. This CDR3 has 17 residues. After removal of 4 bases from V and 5 bases from J, the junction contained 11 bases not matched to a gene.

The rearrangement joins TRBV10-1 to TRBJ2-7, with 10 bases matching TRBD1. The V gene's germline CDR1 is WNHNN and CDR2 SYGVQD (reference sequence). V shed 5 bases, J shed 3 bases, and the junction held 4 bases outside the gene matches. There are 14 residues in the CDR3. The CDR3 DNA follows: TGCGCCAGCAGTATCGGGACAGGGGACTACGAGCAGTACTTC. Amino acids: CASSIGTGDYEQYF.

The J gene is TRBJ2-2, the V gene TRBV5-1, with D tentatively TRBD2 (5 bases). Per germline, CDR1 SGHRS and CDR2 YFSETQ. This CDR3 has 15 amino acids. The V and J ends lost 5 bases and 4 bases respectively, with 15 bases between them. The CDR3: CASSRGPSGTGELFF. DNA for the CDR3: TGCGCCAGCAGTCGAGGGCCTTCGGGCACCGGGGAGCTGTTTTTT.

The CDR3 DNA reads as TGTGCCAGCAGAGGAACAGGGGTTGACACTGAAGCTTTCTTT. Translated: CASRGTGVDTEAFF. This rearrangement joins TRBV25-1 to TRBJ1-1; TRBD1 agrees at 7 bases. Germline V gene data show CDR1 as MGHDK and CDR2 as SYGVNS. The CDR3 spans 14 residues. Trimming cost V 6 bases and J 3 bases; bases outside gene matches: 7.

V gene TRBV6-5 combines with J gene TRBJ2-3, with D maybe TRBD1 (6 bases). Trimming removed 6 bases from V and 4 bases from J, with 17 bases in between. CDR1 is MNHEY and CDR2 is SVGAGI in the germline V gene. CDR3 length: 15 amino acids. Written as DNA, the CDR3 is TGTGCCAGCAGCCCCGCTGGGGGCGCGGCAGATACGCAGTATTTT. It translates to CASSPAGGAADTQYF.

The chain combines TRBV5-1 with TRBJ1-1, with D perhaps TRBD1 (6 bases). The CDR3 extends over 14 amino acids. The V gene's germline CDR1 is SGHRS and CDR2 YFSETQ. Between the trimmed V and J ends, which lost 5 bases and 5 bases, there was a span of 16 bases. CDR3 nucleotide sequence: TGCGCCAGCAGTCGTACAGGGTCGGGGACTGAAGCTTTCTTT. Encoded protein: CASSRTGSGTEAFF.

The V gene is TRBV3-1 (or the pseudogene TRBV3-2), the J gene TRBJ1-2; no firm D call. The germline gives CDR1 LGHDT, CDR2 YNNKEL (reference sequence). CDR3 size: 14 residues. The germline V and J ends were trimmed by 2 bases and 6 bases, with 13 bases remaining between them. CDR3 bases: TGTGCCAGCAGCCAACAGGATACATTAAATGGCTACACCTTC. It is translated as CASSQQDTLNGYTF.

The rearrangement uses TRBV6-2 or TRBV6-3 and TRBJ1-5; D remains ambiguous. This CDR3 has 21 amino acids. V lost 0 bases, J lost 2 bases, and 26 bases lay in between. Germline-derived CDR1 and CDR2 are MNHEY and SVGEGT. In nucleotides, the CDR3 is TGTGCCAGCAGTTACTCGGTTGGGTCTTGGCAGAACCTAGAAGGCAATCAGCCCCAGCATTTT. Its protein product is CASSYSVGSWQNLEGNQPQHF.

The V and J genes are TRBV27 and TRBJ1-2, with D tentatively TRBD1 (6 bases). The germline CDR1 and CDR2 sequences are MNHEY and SMNVEV (reference sequence). With 7 bases removed from V and 6 bases from J, the gap between germline ends came to 21 bases. The CDR3 is made up of 15 amino acids. CDR3 nucleotides: TGTGCCAGCACCACGGACGCAGCAGGGGTAGATGGCTACACCTTC. This translates into CASTTDAAGVDGYTF.

This sequence joins TRBV3-1 (or the pseudogene TRBV3-2) and TRBJ1-2, with D possibly TRBD1 on 5 matching bases. CDR3 size: 15 residues. The V end was cut by 7 bases, the J end by 6 bases, with 21 bases between. Per the germline V gene, CDR1 is LGHDT and CDR2 is YNNKEL (reference sequence). The CDR3 coding sequence is TGTGCCAGCACCCCGGGTATGTGGGGGGTCGATGGCTACACCTTC. Amino acids: CASTPGMWGVDGYTF.

This chain joins TRBV6-2 or TRBV6-3 and TRBJ2-1; a weak D match, TRBD2 (6 bases). Germline CDR1 MNHEY, CDR2 SVGEGT. V shed 3 bases and J shed 7 bases, with 13 bases lying between them. The CDR3 length is 14 residues. The CDR3: CASSYYAGWNEQFF. The CDR3 DNA is TGTGCCAGCAGTTATTATGCGGGGTGGAATGAGCAGTTCTTC.

The chain carries TRBV19 and TRBJ1-1; 7 bases map to TRBD1. CDR3 length: 16 residues. The germline CDR1 and CDR2 sequences are LNHDA and SQIVND (reference sequence). Losses at the gene ends were 5 bases for V and 4 bases for J; bases not matched to a gene: 13. CDR3 region: CASSSTMQTGATEAFF. DNA for the CDR3: TGTGCCAGTAGTTCAACGATGCAAACAGGGGCCACTGAAGCTTTCTTT.

The chain uses TRBV6-2 or TRBV6-3 and TRBJ2-7, with D maybe TRBD1 (5 bases). Germline CDR1 MNHEY, CDR2 SVGEGT. V was shortened by 2 bases and J by 2 bases, with 7 bases between the two germline ends. The CDR3 has 13 amino acids. The DNA for the CDR3 is TGTGCCAGCAGTTACCCAGGGACCTACGAGCAGTACGTC. Protein: CASSYPGTYEQYV.

The gene calls are TRBV6-5 and TRBJ2-1; 7 positions agree with TRBD1. Germline loops: CDR1 MNHEY, CDR2 SVGAGI. The V and J ends lost 8 bases and 0 bases, in that order; junction bases with no gene match: 7. CDR3 length equals 15 residues. Written as DNA, the CDR3 is TGTGCCAGCGCTACGGGACAGATCTCCTACAATGAGCAGTTCTTC. This encodes CASATGQISYNEQFF.

This chain connects TRBV19 to TRBJ2-1, with a tentative D call TRBD2 (5 bases). CDR1 LNHDA and CDR2 SQIVND come from the germline V gene (reference sequence). The CDR3 runs to 14 residues. Trimming left V 5 bases short and J 7 bases short, with 15 bases between. The CDR3 DNA follows: TGTGCCAGTAGTCCCCAACTAGAGGAAAATGAGCAGTTCTTC. This gives the protein CASSPQLEENEQFF.

This clone was detected only a few times. This chain connects TRBV11-2 to TRBJ1-1; 7 bases map to TRBD1. V was clipped by 6 bases and J by 3 bases; unmatched bases: 16. The CDR3 spans 17 residues. The germline V gene has CDR1 SGHAT and CDR2 FQNNGV. The DNA for the CDR3 is TGTGCCAGCAGTCGCCTTGGGATAAACAGGGGAGACACTGAAGCTTTCTTT. It encodes CASSRLGINRGDTEAFF.

CDR3 in DNA: TGTGCCAGCACCTTCCGAACAGTGGGCGTCGGCTACACCTTC. Translation: CASTFRTVGVGYTF. The chain couples TRBV28 to TRBJ1-2; no clear D. The V gene lost 7 bases and the J gene lost 8 bases, with 20 bases spanning the gap. This CDR3 is 14 amino acids long. Germline V gene data show CDR1 as MDHEN and CDR2 as SYDVKM.

This rearrangement joins TRBV11-3 to TRBJ2-5; D unresolved. V was cut by 1 base and J by 4 bases, with 13 bases left in between. The CDR3 consists of 15 residues. Germline CDR1 and CDR2: SGHNT and YENEEA. This CDR3 is CASSLGHSTPETQYF. The CDR3 DNA sequence: TGTGCCAGCAGCTTAGGACACTCTACCCCAGAGACCCAGTACTTC.

This sequence joins TRBV3-1 (or the pseudogene TRBV3-2) and TRBJ2-1, with TRBD2 matching over 14 bases. Losses at the gene ends were 4 bases for V and 2 bases for J; bases not matched to a gene: 7. CDR1 and CDR2 (germline): LGHDT, YNNKEL (reference sequence). The length of the CDR3 is 18 residues. The CDR3 DNA sequence: TGTGCCAGCAGCCCAGATAGACTAGCGGGAGGGCCCTACAATGAGCAGTTCTTC. Encoded protein: CASSPDRLAGGPYNEQFF.